These T cell receptor beta chains were read from a single sample in a study of T-cell memory formation after mild COVID-19. MiXCR, run by TCRdb on the 5' RACE reads, gives a single entry per CDR3 protein. The sample comprises some 100,000 distinct CDR3 sequences, 11% of which are singletons, and around 40% rests with the top ten. The specimen sequenced was PBMCs or a T cell subset sorted from them (not recorded which). Every receptor here comes from a man younger than 30 who had mild COVID-19 (a few samples of this study predate the infection). Cell type and time point are not known. Both conserved end residues are trimmed from each CDR3.

V gene	J gene	CDR3 protein
TRBV4-2	TRBJ2-3	ASSQSVGALTDTQY
TRBV29-1	TRBJ2-2	SVQGGRGHGELF
TRBV12-3/TRBV12-4	TRBJ2-1	ASSPSLAYNEQF
TRBV4-1	TRBJ1-5	ASSQVGYYQPQH
TRBV4-1	TRBJ2-2	ASSQEPGDTGELF
TRBV5-6	TRBJ2-7	ASRLLREHEQY
TRBV6-2/TRBV6-3	TRBJ1-2	AAGGQQSGGYS
TRBV3-1	TRBJ2-5	ASSPTGWGGASDQQETQY
TRBV7-2	TRBJ1-6	ASSLAREVFNSPLH
TRBV6-6	TRBJ2-4	ASSYSNRGQRVAKNIQY
TRBV7-3	TRBJ2-3	ASSLGQVTDTQY
TRBV6-2/TRBV6-3	TRBJ2-7	ASTFRDYEQY
TRBV6-2/TRBV6-3	TRBJ1-1	ASRDQGWSF
TRBV20-1	TRBJ1-5	SAPEGQGFISNQPQH
TRBV21-1	TRBJ2-4	ASSRELLAKNIQY
TRBV4-1	TRBJ1-2	ASSQESGPRGGYT
TRBV4-2	TRBJ2-7	ASSQTDSYEQY
TRBV7-8	TRBJ1-6	ASSTRDSHSSPLH
TRBV7-2	TRBJ2-5	ASSRGSDLQETQY
TRBV27	TRBJ1-1	ASSVRILRGTNTEAF
TRBV4-3	TRBJ2-2	ASSQYLVEGNTGELF
TRBV7-2	TRBJ1-1	ASSLGTGGRRNTEAF
TRBV27	TRBJ2-7	ASSRYGTLSRQQY
TRBV7-2	TRBJ1-5	ASSLGTGGAQPQH
TRBV7-9	TRBJ2-7	ASSSLEDSTYEQY
TRBV6-2/TRBV6-3	TRBJ2-1	ASSYAQGNSYNEQF
TRBV7-8	TRBJ2-2	ASSRSPKTSRNTGELF